Here is one T cell receptor (beta chain) with its context. There is no known antigen for this receptor. The input lacks base qualities; no much larger clone sits a single base away. Other DNA sequences in the same sample also yield this CDR3. This specimen belongs to a study of OX40 agonist ivuxolimab in advanced cancers. Regarding the study in general: The costimulatory receptor OX40 (CD134) was targeted by ivuxolimab, a fully human IgG2 agonistic monoclonal antibody. Intravenous ivuxolimab was administered to patients every 2 weeks at six dose levels: 0.01, 0.1, 0.3, 1.5, 3 and 10 mg/kg. Of the 50 or so patients in dose escalation, around 19 had hepatocellular carcinoma, roughly 15 had melanoma, 9 had renal cell carcinoma and 9 had head and neck cancer. The dose-escalation cohort was around 84% male with a mean age of 60 years, ranging from 23 to 79. Prior anti-PD-1, anti-PD-L1 or anti-CTLA-4 therapy was permitted, and 35% to 40% of dose-escalation patients had received checkpoint inhibitors. Partial responses occurred in three dose-escalation patients: two with cutaneous melanoma and one with hepatocellular carcinoma. The point of sequencing TCRbeta in the periphery was to test whether ivuxolimab changed TCR sequence diversity and drove clonal T-cell expansion. The paper describes the monotherapy dose-escalation part (N of about 47 patients) of the phase I trial of ivuxolimab.

General study outcomes and caveats: Clonal expansion of both CD4+ and CD8+ blood T cells was observed from baseline to week 6 at doses 0.1 to 3.0 mg/kg. After ivuxolimab, expanded clones were on average more numerous among CD8+ T cells than among CD4+ T cells. Which antigens the clonally expanded peripheral T cells were specific for was not determined. In the 0.1-3.0 mg/kg groups, partial responders had among the lowest normalized peripheral clonal expansion, particularly in CD8+ T cells. Low levels of normalized T-cell clonal expansion were also seen in some patients who did not respond.

For sequencing of the TCRbeta CDR3 region, genomic DNA was extracted from the sorted cells. The immunoSEQ Assay was used for sequencing of TCRbeta CDR3 regions. In its TCRdb copy, this immuneACCESS table keeps in-frame sequences only and misses some clones. Where compared with another copy, unresolved V genes explain less than half of these, and the others have no known cause. For this sample the table gives tens of thousands of clones, of which roughly 93% were detected only once. The ten largest clones add up to 0.32% of the sample. Patients with a history of autoimmune disease or receiving systemic immunosuppression were excluded from the trial. Peripheral blood for TCR sequencing was collected from all dose cohorts at baseline, on cycle 4 day 1, and on cycle 7 day 1. The samples were drawn from a first-in-human, open-label, multicenter phase I dose-escalation trial of ivuxolimab. The trial enrolled adults with locally advanced or metastatic head and neck squamous cell, hepatocellular, melanoma or renal cell carcinoma. Before TCR sequencing, CD4+ and CD8+ T cells were separately sorted from peripheral blood.

Unmatched junction bases come to 4, with V trimmed by 6 bases and J by 4 bases. The CDR3 runs 13 residues from the cysteine to the phenylalanine. Only the CDR3 DNA stays, 39 bases, in frame from base 1. CDR1 and CDR2 are read off the germline V gene (reference sequence) as MNHNY and SVGAGI. Source: CD4+ or CD8+ T cells sorted from blood, taken in a trial of the OX40 agonist ivuxolimab. This receptor was taken from an adult with an advanced solid tumor such as melanoma, head and neck, liver or kidney cancer. In this chain, TRBV6-6 is recombined with TRBJ1-2, with 8 junctional bases fitting TRBD1. The CDR3 protein is CASRPGQGYGYTF. The DNA sequence reads TGTGCCAGCAGACCCGGACAGGGCTATGGCTACACCTTC.